This T cell receptor beta chain appears in the sequencing data of a study of shared clonotypes between healthy human individuals (dated by TCRdb to 2019 to 2021). The study in broad terms: Three men and a couple of women, aged 18 to 49 years, made up the cohort. Blood TCR repertoires of five healthy adults were deeply sequenced to estimate repertoire size and the extent of clonotype sharing between individuals. Different laboratories and diverse techniques were used to prepare libraries and sequence TCR repertoires, to increase sequencing depth and limit assay-specific biases. Leukapheresis yielded between about 0.8 and 8.9 billion PBMCs per donor. What the work shows at the level of the full study, not this receptor alone: Pairwise subsampling led to the expectation that sequencing depth would affect the degree of clonotype sharing among donors. Sampling was restricted to blood, and TCR repertoires in tissue are likely to differ from TCR repertoires in blood. Because the study included only a small number of donors, the genetic and exposure-history diversity represented was limited.

TCR CDR3 regions were amplified from genomic DNA by multiplex PCR using the deep immunoSEQ assay. Extracted genomic DNA from each cell subset was spread evenly across all wells of several immunoSEQ 96-well plates, with each plate serving as a replicate. For unsorted PBMC, each replicate PCR was loaded with approximately 300 ng genomic DNA, equivalent to 25,000 to 35,000 T cell genomes. Genomic DNA from unsorted PBMC was sequenced over ten immunoSEQ deep assay plates. Purified libraries were measured with a Qubit 3.0 fluorometer, size-checked on a Bioanalyzer 2100, and measured again with the KAPA Library Quantification kit. Each immunoSEQ 96-well plate was sequenced on its own single-read 150-cycle Illumina NextSeq 550 flow cell. Per the authors' processing: Because the immunoSEQ output included only junctional sequences and no quality scores, the filtering could not be the same as the filtering used for full-length reads. To assign V/J genes and CDR3, sequences were annotated against IMGT germline references using PyIR, a Python wrapper for IgBLAST v1.9. Reads were filtered out if the reads had weak V/J assignments (E-value above 1e-6), no CDR3, stop codons, out-of-frame junctions, or ambiguous translated residues. V3J clonotypes were defined by identical inferred V gene, J gene, and CDR3 amino acid sequence. To compute the percentage overlap between repertoires, the number of shared unique clonotypes was divided by the size of the smaller repertoire. Three approaches were used to assess repertoire richness: RTK rarefaction, the Chao1 estimator, and Recon v2.1 estimates of unobserved clonotypes. Imported from immuneACCESS, the table was reduced by TCRdb to in-frame sequences with V and J called. These copies leave out some clones; in studies compared against another copy, an unresolved V gene accounts for under half, and the cause of the remainder is not known. V and J calls and clone size are those listed in that table; D and trimming were worked out from the DNA. This sample gives hundreds of thousands of clones in total; 75% to 85% of them show up just once. Jointly, the top ten make up 13% of the sample.

The donors were healthy, HIV-negative adults with no recently reported acute infections or vaccinations. Every donor was a Caucasian adult residing in Nashville, Tennessee, USA. For unsorted samples, some 100 million PBMCs were counted and genomic DNA was extracted with the QIAamp DNA Blood Mini kit. After blood collection by leukapheresis, PBMCs were isolated using Ficoll-Histopaque density gradient centrifugation and then cryopreserved in the vapor phase of liquid nitrogen. V is trimmed back by 5 bases and J by 6 bases, and the junction contains 11 bases that no gene match accounts for. The CDR3 measures 15 amino acids from cysteine to phenylalanine. The only DNA kept is the CDR3, 45 bases in frame from the first base. Via the germline V gene (reference sequence), CDR1 is MNHEY and CDR2 SMNVEV. This clone has more than one count but fewer than ten. The antigen it binds to is not known. Base quality data are lacking; no much larger clone is found one base away.

Sequencing used PBMCs. This sequence uses TRBV27 and TRBJ2-5, and 8 bases in between align with TRBD1. This receptor was obtained from a woman aged 40 to 50 in good health. Some clones in this sample may be carry-over from other donors' samples. The bases are TGTGCCAGCAGTCCCAACAGGGGGGAAGGACAGACCCAGTACTTC. This translates into CASSPNRGEGQTQYF.